This TCR beta chain appears in the sequencing data of a study of beta chain features in type 1 diabetes. Background on the study: The number of sorted cells examined across all samples was fewer than 110,000,000. Findings and caveats of the study: Compared to healthy donors, patients appeared to have naive, central memory and Treg TCRB repertoires that were more alike. Whether HLA type affects TCRB rearrangement stayed undetermined in the present work. Among all four CD4+ subsets, Type 1 diabetes patients had TCRB CDR3s that were moderately but significantly shorter.

Germline CDR1 reads MDHEN; CDR2 reads SYDVKM. Trimming removed 5 bases from V and 6 bases from J; junction bases left unmatched: 18. The CDR3 has 17 residues. Expressed TCRB transcripts were sequenced because the entire RNA isolate underwent reverse transcription. Profiling relied on immunoSEQ multiplex PCR, and the TCRdb table lists in-frame clones only, not all of them. The sample yields 640,000 or so clones, around 15% seen once. As regards this clone: Antigen: not known.

The rearrangement uses TRBV28 and TRBJ1-1; TRBD1 matches at 7 bases. Sequenced sample: naive CD4+ T cells from blood. The clonotype originates from a young man with type 1 diabetes. The CDR3 sequence: CASSPHSGQFSIAEAFF. DNA for the CDR3: TGTGCCAGCAGTCCACATTCGGGACAGTTTTCTATCGCTGAAGCTTTCTTT.